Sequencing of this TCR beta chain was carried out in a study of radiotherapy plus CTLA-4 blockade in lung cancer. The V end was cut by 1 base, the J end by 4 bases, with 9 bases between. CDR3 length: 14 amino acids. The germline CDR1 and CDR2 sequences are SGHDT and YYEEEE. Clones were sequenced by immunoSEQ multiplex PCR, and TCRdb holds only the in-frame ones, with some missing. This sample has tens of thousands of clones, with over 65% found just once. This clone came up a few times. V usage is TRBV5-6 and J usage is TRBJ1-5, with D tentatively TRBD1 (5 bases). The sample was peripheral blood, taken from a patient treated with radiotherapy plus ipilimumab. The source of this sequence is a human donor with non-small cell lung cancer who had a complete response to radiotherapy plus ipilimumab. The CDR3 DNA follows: TGTGCCAGCAGCTTGATTGGGACTAATCAGCCCCAGCATTTT. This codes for CASSLIGTNQPQHF.